This TCR beta chain was found in a study of CD8 T cells in Susac syndrome (dated by TCRdb to about 2019). For the wider study: Among the Susac syndrome patients who were sequenced, clinically active disease was present in more than five and clinical remission was observed in 8 or 9. At the time of blood withdrawal, Susac syndrome patients were either therapy-naive, taking corticosteroids (with some also receiving IVIg), or on IVIg alone. Whether CD8+ T cell activation and differentiation in Susac syndrome was antigen driven was tested using repertoire sequencing.

CDR1 and CDR2, per the germline V gene (reference sequence), are LNHNV and YYDKDF. The CDR3 has 13 amino acids, counting the end cysteine and phenylalanine. Only CDR3 DNA remains: 39 bases, in frame from the first base. At the junction V is shortened by 8 bases and J by 2 bases; bases outside the gene matches: 4. Broad study findings and their caveats: The study acknowledged that relatively few individuals were included in the TCR sequencing and HLA analysis. No clonal expansion was detected in the CD4+ T cell repertoire of Susac syndrome patients.

High-throughput TCR beta sequencing profiled peripheral blood CD8+ and CD4+ T cells from healthy donors, Susac syndrome patients and multiple sclerosis patients. The Susac syndrome patients fulfilled recently defined diagnostic criteria for definite or probable disease. Bulk CD8+ and CD4+ T cells were purified magnetically by negative isolation, whereas CD8+ TEMRA cells were enriched by FACS. Blood was collected in EDTA tubes and processed within 24 hours, with PBMCs isolated through density gradient centrifugation. PBMCs intended for TCR sequencing were cryopreserved in liquid nitrogen and thawed later in a water bath at 37 degrees C. The sorted or isolated CD4+, CD8+ and CD8+ TEMRA cells had a purity of 90% or higher. Turning to this clonotype: The antigen it recognizes is unknown. Nothing much larger sits one base from this clone, and base qualities are not available.

RNA was extracted using the RNeasy kit, and about 0.5 to 1 ug of the RNA was reverse transcribed with random hexamers. The immunoSEQ multiplex PCR assay, covering 54 Vbeta and 13 Jbeta segments, was used to amplify TCR beta CDR3 regions. PCR amplification bias was corrected by using a synthetic template baseline for primer optimization and computational correction. Under the source paper's analysis protocol: Only productive sequences were kept, with reads annotated to V, D and J genes according to IMGT and analyzed in immunoSEQ Analyzer. Clonality was computed as one minus Shannon entropy normalized by log2 of the number of productive unique sequences. For each patient and control, public and private clones were evaluated within the 100 most prevalent clones. A clone was defined as Susac-specific if it was absent from the healthy and MS cohorts, from over 1,000 published viral clones and from other ImmuneACCESS disease sequences. TCRdb took the public reads, trimmed them with fastp at Q25, ran MiXCR for clone calling and kept in-frame beta chains. One record per CDR3 amino acid sequence lists the most common genes and DNA. These V and J calls derive from TCRdb rather than the authors' analysis. The sample data list about 170,000 distinct CDR3 sequences, and around 96% of these were observed just once. The ten biggest clones cover 0.095% to 0.15% of the sample.

Recombination connected TRBV15 to TRBJ2-3; the central 7 bases match TRBD1. The sequence was obtained from a human donor with Susac syndrome. Sequenced: CD4+ T cells from PBMCs. For the CDR3, the sequence is CATRTGPTDTQYF. The nucleotide sequence reads TGTGCCACCCGGACAGGTCCCACAGATACGCAGTATTTT.